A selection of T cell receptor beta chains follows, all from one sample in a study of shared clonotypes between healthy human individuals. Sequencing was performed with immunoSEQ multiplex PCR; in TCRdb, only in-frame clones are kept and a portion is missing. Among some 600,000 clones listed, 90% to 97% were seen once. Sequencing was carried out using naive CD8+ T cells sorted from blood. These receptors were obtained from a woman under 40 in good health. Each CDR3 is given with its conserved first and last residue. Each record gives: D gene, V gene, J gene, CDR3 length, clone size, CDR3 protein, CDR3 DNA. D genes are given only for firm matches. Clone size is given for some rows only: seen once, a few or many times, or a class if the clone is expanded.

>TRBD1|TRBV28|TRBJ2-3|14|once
CASTSTGSTDTQYF
TGTGCCAGCACGTCGACAGGGAGCACAGATACGCAGTATTTT
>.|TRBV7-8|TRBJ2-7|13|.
CASSLPESYEQYF
TGTGCCAGCAGCTTACCGGAGTCCTACGAGCAGTACTTC
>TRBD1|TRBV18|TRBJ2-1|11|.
CASSGTAEQFF
TGTGCCAGCTCGGGGACAGCTGAGCAGTTCTTC
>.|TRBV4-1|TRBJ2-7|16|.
CASSQAPGRPAYEQYF
TGCGCCAGCAGCCAGGCCCCGGGACGTCCGGCCTACGAGCAGTACTTC
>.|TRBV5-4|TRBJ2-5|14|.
CASSEGGFAETQYF
TGTGCCAGCAGCGAAGGGGGTTTTGCGGAGACCCAGTACTTC
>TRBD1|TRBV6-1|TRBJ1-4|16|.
CASSALSGTVNEKLFF
TGTGCCAGCAGTGCGCTCTCCGGGACAGTTAATGAAAAACTGTTTTTT
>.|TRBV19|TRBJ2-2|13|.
CAGDGDTPGELFF
TGTGCCGGGGACGGGGACACCCCGGGGGAGCTGTTTTTT
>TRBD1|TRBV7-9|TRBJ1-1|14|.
CASSSPDRDTEAFF
TGTGCCAGCAGCTCACCTGACAGGGACACTGAAGCTTTCTTT
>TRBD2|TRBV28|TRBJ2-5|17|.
CASSVSGAGGLQETQYF
TGTGCCAGCAGTGTCTCGGGGGCGGGAGGTCTCCAAGAGACCCAGTACTTC
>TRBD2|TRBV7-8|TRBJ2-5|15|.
CASSLVGTTQETQYF
TGTGCCAGCAGCTTAGTGGGGACTACTCAAGAGACCCAGTACTTC
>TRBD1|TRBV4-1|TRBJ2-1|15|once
CASSQSGGPYNEQFF
TGCGCCAGCAGCCAATCAGGGGGCCCCTACAATGAGCAGTTCTTC
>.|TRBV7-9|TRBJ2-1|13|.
CASSLAFEDEQFF
TGTGCCAGCAGCTTAGCGTTTGAGGATGAGCAGTTCTTC
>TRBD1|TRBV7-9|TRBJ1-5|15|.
CASSEGQGGDQPQHF
TGTGCCAGCAGCGAGGGACAGGGGGGCGATCAGCCCCAGCATTTT
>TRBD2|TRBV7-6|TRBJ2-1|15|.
CASSLTGRGNNEQFF
TGTGCCAGCAGCCTTACCGGGAGGGGAAACAATGAGCAGTTCTTC
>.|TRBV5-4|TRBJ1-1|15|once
CASSLPLRGNTEAFF
TGTGCCAGCAGCTTACCCCTCAGGGGGAACACTGAAGCTTTCTTT
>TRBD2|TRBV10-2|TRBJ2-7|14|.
CASVTSEEPYEQYF
TGCGCCAGCGTTACTAGCGAAGAGCCCTACGAGCAGTACTTC